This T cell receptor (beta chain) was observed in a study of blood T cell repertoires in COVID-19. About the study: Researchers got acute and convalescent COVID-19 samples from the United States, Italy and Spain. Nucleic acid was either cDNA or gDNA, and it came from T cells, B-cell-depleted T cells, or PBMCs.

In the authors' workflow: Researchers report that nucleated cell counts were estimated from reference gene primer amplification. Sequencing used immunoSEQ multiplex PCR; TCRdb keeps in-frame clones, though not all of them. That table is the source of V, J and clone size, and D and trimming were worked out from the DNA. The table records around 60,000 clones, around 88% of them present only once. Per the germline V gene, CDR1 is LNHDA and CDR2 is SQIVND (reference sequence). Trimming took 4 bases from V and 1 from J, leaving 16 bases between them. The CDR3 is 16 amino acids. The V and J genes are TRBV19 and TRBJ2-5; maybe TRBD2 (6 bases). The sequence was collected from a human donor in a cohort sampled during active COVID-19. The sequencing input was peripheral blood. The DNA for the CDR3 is TGTGCCAGTAGTAGGAGGGACTCGAACCTCCAAGAGACCCAGTACTTC. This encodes CASSRRDSNLQETQYF.